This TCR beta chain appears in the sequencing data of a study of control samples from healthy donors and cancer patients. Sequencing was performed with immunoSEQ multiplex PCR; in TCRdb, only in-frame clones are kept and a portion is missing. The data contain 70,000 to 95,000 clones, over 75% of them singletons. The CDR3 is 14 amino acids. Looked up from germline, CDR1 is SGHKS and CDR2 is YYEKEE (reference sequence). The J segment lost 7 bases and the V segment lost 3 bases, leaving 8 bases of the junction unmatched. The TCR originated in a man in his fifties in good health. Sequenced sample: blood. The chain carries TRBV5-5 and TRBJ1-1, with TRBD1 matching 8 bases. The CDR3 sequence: CASSSKRTGFEAFF. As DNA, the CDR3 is TGTGCCAGCAGCTCTAAAAGGACAGGGTTTGAAGCTTTCTTT.